This paragraph reports one T cell receptor (beta chain). These data belong to a study of blood T cell repertoires in COVID-19. Per the authors' pipeline: Amplification of reference gene primers provided the estimated nucleated cell counts. Some clones are missing from TCRdb's copy, which holds only in-frame ones; the method was immunoSEQ multiplex PCR. The D gene and trimming were derived from the DNA, and the V and J assignments and clone size from that table. Of around 200,000 clones listed, around 84% are singletons. The CDR3 spans 13 residues. Between the trimmed V and J ends, which lost 3 bases and 1 base, there was a span of 6 bases. The germline gives CDR1 SEHNR, CDR2 FQNEAQ (reference sequence).

The rearrangement joins TRBV7-9 to TRBJ1-1; no clear D gene. This receptor was taken from a man aged 50 or older with acute or convalescent COVID-19. Input material: peripheral blood. The CDR3 nucleotides read TGTGCCAGCAGCTTGGCAGGGAACACTGAAGCTTTCTTT. This encodes CASSLAGNTEAFF. Using reference TRBV7-9 and TRBJ1-1 for the parts outside the CDR3, the full variable domain is DTGVSQNPRHKITKRGQNVTFRCDPISEHNRLYWYRQTLGQGPEFLTYFQNEAQLEKSRLLSDRFSAERPKGSFSTLEIQRTEQGDSAMYLCASSLAGNTEAFFGQGTRLTVV.